This T cell receptor beta chain was identified during a study of shared clonotypes between healthy human individuals. Cells designated naive CD8 were CD45RO-negative and were positively selected for CCR7, with terminally differentiated effector memory CD45RA+ cells excluded. Profiling relied on immunoSEQ multiplex PCR, and the TCRdb table lists in-frame clones only, not all of them. Of hundreds of thousands of clones listed, roughly 96% were seen once; the top ten hold around 0.1%. Notes on the study in general: Generation probabilities were higher for clonotypes shared across all four sorted-subset donors than for unshared ones.

As for this clone: What it recognizes is unknown.

The specimen sequenced was naive CD8+ T cells sorted from blood. The clonotype comes from a woman in her twenties or thirties in good health.

This chain's CDR3 is CASSGYAVGEQFF. CDR3 DNA sequence: TGTGCCAGCAGTGGGTACGCCGTGGGTGAGCAGTTCTTC. V and J are TRBV2 and TRBJ2-1; D remains unclear. The V and J ends lost 4 bases and 9 bases respectively, with 13 bases between them. The germline V gene encodes CDR1 SNHLY and CDR2 FYNNEI. The CDR3 loop spans 13 amino acids.